Presented here are 2 T cell receptor beta chains from one specimen sequenced in a study of cytotoxic CD8 clonotypes in ibrutinib-treated CLL. The protocol was immunoSEQ multiplex PCR, while the TCRdb copy is restricted to in-frame clones and leaves out a portion. The data hold about 60,000 clones, with 56% observed a single time. This sample comprised PBMCs, obtained after 24 months of ibrutinib treatment. The source is a human donor with chronic lymphocytic leukemia.

This clone was seen repeatedly, ten times or more. The V call is TRBV28, the J call TRBJ2-1; 8 positions agree with TRBD1. The junction had 6 bases not matched to a gene; V was cut back by 6 bases and J by 2 bases. Germline assignment: CDR1 MDHEN and CDR2 SYDVKM. This CDR3 has 15 residues. The CDR3 is CASRRQGITYNEQFF. CDR3 sequence (DNA): TGTGCCAGCAGGCGACAGGGGATTACCTACAATGAGCAGTTCTTC.

This clone was seen many times. The chain has TRBV30 and TRBJ2-5; D may be TRBD1 (5 bases). Germline-derived CDR1 and CDR2 are GTSNPN and SVGIG (reference sequence). The CDR3 consists of 13 residues. The germline V and J ends were trimmed by 4 bases and 6 bases, with 15 bases remaining between them. CDR3 coding DNA: TGTGCCTGGAACCAGGGTTGGGAAAAGACCCAGTACTTC. Its translation: CAWNQGWEKTQYF.